The source of this T cell receptor (beta chain) is a study of shared T cell receptors in the human thymus. Trimming pared 4 bases from V and 2 bases from J, leaving 6 bases between. The germline V gene has CDR1 GTSNPN and CDR2 SVGIG (reference sequence). This CDR3 spans 12 amino acids. Sequencing was performed with immunoSEQ multiplex PCR; in TCRdb, only in-frame clones are kept and a portion is missing. The data contain hundreds of thousands of clones, 75% to 85% of them singletons. These data also formed part of another study, on human thymus T cells.

This TCR came from a boy in the first two years of life with a congenital heart defect. The V gene is TRBV30, the J gene TRBJ2-1; the D is unclear. The sample comprised thymocytes. The CDR3 is CAWTSPYNEQFF. The DNA of the CDR3 is TGTGCCTGGACCTCCCCCTACAATGAGCAGTTCTTC.